This record concerns one T cell receptor beta chain sequence. This entry comes from a study of neoadjuvant anti-PD-1 for oral cavity cancer. Six replicates per PBMC sample, mostly from about 460 ng of genomic DNA. Repertoires were generated with immunoSEQ multiplex PCR, while TCRdb's copy carries only in-frame clones and drops some. The repertoire holds 60,000 to 75,000 clones, with about 86% as singletons. Germline loops: CDR1 MDHEN, CDR2 SYDVKM. The CDR3 length is 14 residues. Trimming took 6 bases from V and 7 from J, leaving 19 bases between them. V is TRBV28 and J is TRBJ2-7, with D possibly being TRBD1 or TRBD2 (5 bases each). The sequenced sample was PBMCs, obtained before nivolumab (anti-PD-1) treatment. This TCR derives from a person aged 40 to 85 with oral cavity squamous cell carcinoma. DNA for the CDR3: TGTGCCAGCAGACCTCCGGGACCATCTACGGAGCAGTACTTC. Amino acids: CASRPPGPSTEQYF.